The 12 T cell receptor beta chains below come from one sample, sequenced in a study of glioma-infiltrating T cells. TCR alpha and beta CDR3 regions were amplified from RNA using iRepertoire nested multiplex PCR. TCRdb independently ran MiXCR on the multiplex PCR reads; one entry per CDR3 protein. The sample shows 150,000 to 200,000 distinct CDR3 sequences, about 40% of them seen only once. The sequenced sample was glioma tissue, nonneoplastic brain tissue, or PBMCs (not recorded which). The receptors shown here come from a human donor with low-grade glioma or glioblastoma, undergoing nonglioma brain surgery, or in good health (not recorded which).

With respect to this clonotype: A read error may produce the germline difference seen at one junction end. The chain combines TRBV3-1 with TRBJ1-1; no clear D. CDR1 and CDR2 (germline): LGHDT, YNNKEL (reference sequence). This CDR3 is 13 amino acids long. In DNA form, the CDR3 reads TGTGCCAGCAGCCAAGACAGGAACACTGAAGCTTTATTT. As protein: CASSQDRNTEALF.

This clonotype occurred many times. The chain uses TRBV20-1 and TRBJ2-5; possible D gene TRBD2, 5 bases. The V end lost 0 bases, the J end lost 4 bases, and 12 bases lay between the germline ends. The CDR3 extends over 14 amino acids. Looked up from germline, CDR1 is DFQATT and CDR2 is SNEGSKA (reference sequence). The CDR3 here is CSARDLWEPETQYF. The CDR3 DNA is TGCAGTGCTAGAGATCTGTGGGAGCCAGAGACCCAGTACTTC.

This clonotype was counted at least ten times. J is TRBJ2-1 and V is TRBV7-9; 10 positions agree with TRBD2. J lost 5 bases, V lost 5 bases, and 3 bases had no gene match. CDR3 length: 14 residues. Germline V gene lookup returns CDR1 SEHNR and CDR2 FQNEAQ (reference sequence). The DNA for the CDR3 is TGTGCCAGCAGCCGACTAGCGGGCAACAATGAGCAGTTCTTC. This sequence encodes CASSRLAGNNEQFF.

This clonotype was counted ten times or more. The chain has TRBV7-9 and TRBJ2-7; D remains unclear. The CDR3 extends over 13 amino acids. V was clipped by 1 base and J by 5 bases, with 9 bases between them. In germline, CDR1 is SEHNR, CDR2 FQNEAQ (reference sequence). In DNA, the CDR3 is TGTGCCAGCAGCTTAGTGGTAAGGGACGAGCAGTACTTC. The encoded protein is CASSLVVRDEQYF. Variable domain in full (rest from reference TRBV7-9 and TRBJ2-7): DTGVSQNPRHKITKRGQNVTFRCDPISEHNRLYWYRQTLGQGPEFLTYFQNEAQLEKSRLLSDRFSAERPKGSFSTLEIQRTEQGDSAMYLCASSLVVRDEQYFGPGTRLTVT.

Only one count was recorded for this clonotype. A much larger clone sits a single nucleotide away, making a read error possible. This rearrangement joins TRBV29-1 to TRBJ2-7; possibly TRBD1 for D (6 bases). This CDR3 is 13 amino acids long. Germline CDR1 and CDR2: SQVTM and ANQGSEA. CDR3 sequence (DNA): TGCAGTGCTAGAGGGGGACGGGCCTACGAGCAGTACTTC. As protein: CSARGGRAYEQYF.

This chain uses TRBV5-1 with TRBJ2-2; 7 bases match TRBD1. The CDR3 contains 14 residues. Germline V CDR1 and CDR2: SGHRS, YFSETQ. The junction had 8 bases not matched to a gene; V was cut back by 5 bases and J by 7 bases. DNA of the CDR3: TGCGCCAGCAGGGGGACAGCGAGCGACGGGGAGCTGTTTTTT. Its protein product is CASRGTASDGELFF.

The chain employs TRBV5-1 and TRBJ2-7; 7 bases match TRBD1. Per the germline V gene, CDR1 is SGHRS and CDR2 is YFSETQ. Trimming cost V 0 bases and J 1 base; bases outside gene matches: 4. This CDR3 region has 15 residues. The CDR3 coding sequence is TGCGCCAGCAGCTTGGACGGGACAGTTTCCTACGAGCAGTACTTC. It encodes CASSLDGTVSYEQYF.

The V gene is TRBV6-1, the J gene TRBJ2-7, with D perhaps TRBD1 (6 bases). The CDR3 spans 16 residues. With 0 bases removed from V and 3 bases from J, the gap between germline ends came to 15 bases. Germline V gene lookup returns CDR1 MNHNS and CDR2 SASEGT. Here the CDR3 reads CASSEASWDMDYEQYF. DNA for the CDR3: TGTGCCAGCAGTGAAGCTTCTTGGGACATGGACTACGAGCAGTACTTC.

The chain links TRBV28 to TRBJ2-2; no clear D gene. Germline CDR1 reads MDHEN; CDR2 reads SYDVKM. The CDR3 sequence is 13 residues long. The V end was cut by 7 bases, the J end by 6 bases, with 12 bases between. DNA for the CDR3: TGTGCCAGCATCAGGTCTCGAGCCGGGGAGCTGTTTTTT. Translated, it gives CASIRSRAGELFF. The full variable domain, completed using reference TRBV28 and TRBJ2-2, is DVKVTQSSRYLVKRTGEKVFLECVQDMDHENMFWYRQDPGLGLRLIYFSYDVKMKEKGDIPEGYSVSREKKERFSLILESASTNQTSMYLCASIRSRAGELFFGEGSRLTVL.

Comment on this clonotype: Its ends do not fully match the called genes, so a read error is possible. The chain recombines TRBV2 with TRBJ1-1; D may be TRBD1 (5 bases). This CDR3 is 14 amino acids long. The germline V gene encodes CDR1 SNHLY and CDR2 FYNNEI. CDR3 sequence (DNA): TGTGCCAGCAGTTTTACAGCGACAGTGGGTGAAGCTTTATTT. Translation: CASSFTATVGEALF.

This clonotype was recorded many times. The chain uses TRBV4-1 and TRBJ2-1; TRBD2 is a possible D gene (5 bases). This CDR3 comprises 14 residues. Deletions cut 0 bases from V and 9 bases from J, with 12 bases between. Germline values: CDR1 MGHRA, CDR2 YSYEKL. CDR3 coding DNA: TGCGCCAGCAGCCAAGATCGGGGAAGCGTTGAGCAGTTCTTC. Amino acids: CASSQDRGSVEQFF.

This clonotype was observed a handful of times. J is TRBJ1-3 and V is TRBV11-2; D unresolved. The CDR3 is 15 residues long. Trimming took off 3 bases at V and 3 bases at J, with 12 bases between the two ends. Germline lookup yields CDR1 SGHAT and CDR2 FQNNGV. The CDR3 loop is CASSFPRGIGNTIYF. The CDR3 DNA reads TGTGCCAGCAGCTTTCCCCGGGGTATTGGAAACACCATATATTTT. The variable domain in full, with the rest retrieved from reference TRBV11-2 and TRBJ1-3, is EAGVAQSPRYKIIEKRQSVAFWCNPISGHATLYWYQQILGQGPKLLIQFQNNGVVDDSQLPKDRFSAERLKGVDSTLKIQPAKLEDSAVYLCASSFPRGIGNTIYFGEGSWLTVV.